What follows is one T cell receptor (beta chain) and its context. This could be a read error, since a much larger clone is one nucleotide away. This specimen comes from a study of human T cells and chemical hapten exposure. Individual cDNA molecules (in the library) carried attached unique molecular identifiers. TCRdb reanalysed the RACE reads using MiXCR and keeps one entry per CDR3 protein. The sample shows about 380,000 distinct CDR3 sequences, approximately 5% of them seen only once. Specified time point: pre-sensitization, week 0. Specified treatment: therapeutic diphenylcyclopropenone sensitization with weekly scalp DPC. The sequence was obtained from a woman aged 45-65 years with alopecia areata. Some clones in this sample may be carry-over from other donors' samples. Sequencing used whole blood, obtained in connection with sensitization to the hapten diphenylcyclopropenone (DPC).

This chain's CDR3 is CATKFSWAKDTQYF. DNA of the CDR3: TGTGCCACCAAATTTAGCTGGGCTAAGGATACGCAGTATTTT. The J gene is TRBJ2-3, the V gene TRBV6-5, with D unresolved. The germline V gene has CDR1 MNHEY and CDR2 SVGAGI. The CDR3 extends over 14 amino acids. The V gene lost 10 bases and the J gene lost 6 bases, with 20 bases spanning the gap.